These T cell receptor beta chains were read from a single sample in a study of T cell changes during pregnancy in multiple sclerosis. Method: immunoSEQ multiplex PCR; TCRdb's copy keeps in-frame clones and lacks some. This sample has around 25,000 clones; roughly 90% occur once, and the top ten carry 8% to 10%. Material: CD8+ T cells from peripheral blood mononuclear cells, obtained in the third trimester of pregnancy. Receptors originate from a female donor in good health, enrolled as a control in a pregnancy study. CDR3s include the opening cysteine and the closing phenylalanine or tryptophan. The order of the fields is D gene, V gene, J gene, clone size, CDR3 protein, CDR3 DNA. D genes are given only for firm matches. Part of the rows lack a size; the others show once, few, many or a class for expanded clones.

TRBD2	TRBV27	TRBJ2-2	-	CASSLYVAGAGELFF	TGTGCCAGCAGTTTATATGTAGCGGGAGCCGGGGAGCTGTTTTTT
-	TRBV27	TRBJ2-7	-	CASSLGYAGYDEQYF	TGTGCCAGCAGTTTAGGGTATGCAGGTTACGACGAGCAGTACTTC
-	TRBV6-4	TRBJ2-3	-	CASSDSRGHTDTQYF	TGTGCCAGCAGTGACTCGCGGGGCCACACAGATACGCAGTATTTT
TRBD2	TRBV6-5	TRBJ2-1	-	CASTTSGGNRDEQFF	TGTGCCAGCACTACTAGCGGGGGGAATAGAGATGAGCAGTTCTTC
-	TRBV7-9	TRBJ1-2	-	CASSFLLRQDHGYTF	TGTGCCAGCAGCTTTTTGCTGCGACAGGATCATGGCTACACCTTC
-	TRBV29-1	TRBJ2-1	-	CSARQINEQFF	TGCAGCGCCCGACAGATCAATGAGCAGTTCTTC
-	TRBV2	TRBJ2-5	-	CASSGANRAETQYF	TGTGCCAGCAGTGGCGCGAACAGGGCGGAGACCCAGTACTTC
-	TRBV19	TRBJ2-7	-	CASSPAPGSSYEQYF	TGTGCCAGTAGCCCCGCCCCGGGGAGCTCCTACGAGCAGTACTTC
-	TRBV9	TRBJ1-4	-	CASSVAGGDKLFF	TGTGCCAGCAGCGTAGCTGGGGGGGATAAACTGTTTTTT
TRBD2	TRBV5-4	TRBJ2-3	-	CASSTAGTSGPPGPDTQYF	TGTGCCAGCAGCACCGCCGGGACTAGCGGTCCCCCGGGTCCGGATACGCAGTATTTT
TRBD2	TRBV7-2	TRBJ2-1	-	CASSLELAGGFSYNEQFF	TGTGCCAGCAGCTTAGAACTAGCGGGGGGTTTCTCCTACAATGAGCAGTTCTTC
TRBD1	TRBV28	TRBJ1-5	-	CASIFGTAYSNQPQHF	TGTGCCAGCATTTTCGGGACAGCATATAGCAATCAGCCCCAGCATTTT
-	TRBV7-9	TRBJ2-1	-	CASSAELGQFF	TGTGCCAGCAGCGCGGAGTTGGGGCAGTTCTTC
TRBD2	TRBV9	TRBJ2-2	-	CASSARLAGLDTGELFF	TGTGCCAGCAGCGCCCGATTAGCGGGGTTGGACACCGGGGAGCTGTTTTTT
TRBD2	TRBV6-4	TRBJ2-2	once	CASRQGTSDAGELFF	TGTGCCAGCAGACAGGGGACTAGCGACGCCGGGGAGCTGTTTTTT
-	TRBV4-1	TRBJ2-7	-	CASSQAADRTTYEQYF	TGCGCCAGCAGCCAAGCGGCAGACAGAACGACCTACGAGCAGTACTTC
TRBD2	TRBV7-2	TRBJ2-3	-	CASSLWGRTSGRPDTQYF	TGTGCCAGCAGCTTATGGGGCCGGACTAGCGGGAGGCCAGATACGCAGTATTTT
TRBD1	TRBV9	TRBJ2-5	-	CASSTDTGTGGETQYF	TGTGCCAGCAGCACAGATACCGGGACAGGGGGGGAGACCCAGTACTTC
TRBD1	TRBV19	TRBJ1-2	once	CASRLRTGGDGYTF	TGTGCCAGTAGACTTCGGACAGGGGGCGATGGCTACACCTTC
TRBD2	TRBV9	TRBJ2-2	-	CASSVGGGTGELFF	TGTGCCAGCAGCGTAGGGGGGGGCACCGGGGAGCTGTTTTTT
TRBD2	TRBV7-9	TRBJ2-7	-	CASSQTSGADPYEQYF	TGTGCCAGCAGCCAGACTAGCGGGGCAGACCCCTACGAGCAGTACTTC
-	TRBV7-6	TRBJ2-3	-	CASSLRQGGSNTQYF	TGTGCCAGCAGCTTACGGCAGGGTGGCTCAAATACGCAGTATTTT
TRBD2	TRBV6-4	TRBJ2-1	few	CASSDSSGGPYNEQFF	TGTGCCAGCAGTGACTCGAGCGGGGGACCCTACAATGAGCAGTTCTTC
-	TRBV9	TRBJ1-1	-	CASSGQGGSTEAFF	TGTGCCAGCAGCGGTCAGGGAGGCAGCACTGAAGCTTTCTTT
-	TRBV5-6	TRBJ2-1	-	CASRPQAGNEQFF	TGTGCCAGCCGCCCCCAGGCGGGGAATGAGCAGTTCTTC
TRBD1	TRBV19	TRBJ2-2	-	CASSPDRAGYTGELFF	TGTGCCAGTAGCCCTGACAGGGCAGGGTACACCGGGGAGCTGTTTTTT
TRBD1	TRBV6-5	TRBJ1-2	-	CASSSDRLYGYTF	TGTGCCAGCAGCTCGGACAGGCTGTATGGCTACACCTTC
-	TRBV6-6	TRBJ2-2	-	CASSDTGNTGELFF	TGTGCCAGCAGTGACACAGGGAACACCGGGGAGCTGTTTTTT
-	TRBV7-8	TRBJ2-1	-	CASAYFEGSYNEQFF	TGTGCCAGCGCCTATTTTGAGGGCTCCTACAATGAGCAGTTCTTC
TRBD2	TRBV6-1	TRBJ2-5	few	CASSELGGGPQETQYF	TGTGCCAGCAGTGAACTAGGCGGGGGGCCCCAAGAGACCCAGTACTTC
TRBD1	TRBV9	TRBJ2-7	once	CASSVGAGGEYEQYF	TGTGCCAGCAGCGTAGGGGCAGGGGGCGAATACGAGCAGTACTTC
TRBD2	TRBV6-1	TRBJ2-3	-	CASSATGLAGWRDTQYF	TGTGCCAGCAGTGCGACCGGACTAGCGGGCTGGAGAGATACGCAGTATTTT
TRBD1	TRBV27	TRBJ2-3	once	CATGQGTDTQYF	TGTGCCACCGGACAGGGGACAGATACGCAGTATTTT
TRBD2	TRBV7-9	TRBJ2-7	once	CASSSSGNTYEQYF	TGTGCCAGCAGCTCTAGCGGGAACACCTACGAGCAGTACTTC
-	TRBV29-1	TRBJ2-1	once	CSVFEDSDNEQFF	TGCAGCGTTTTTGAGGACTCTGACAATGAGCAGTTCTTC
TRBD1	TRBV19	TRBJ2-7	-	CASSIDQGAFYEQYF	TGTGCCAGTAGTATAGACCAGGGGGCGTTCTACGAGCAGTACTTC
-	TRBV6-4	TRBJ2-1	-	CATSRGSYNEQFF	TGTGCCACGAGCAGGGGCTCCTACAATGAGCAGTTCTTC
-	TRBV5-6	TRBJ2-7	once	CASSLGSSYEQYF	TGTGCCAGCAGCTTGGGGAGCTCCTACGAGCAGTACTTC
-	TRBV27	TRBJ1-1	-	CASSLIPDTEAFF	TGTGCCAGCAGTTTAATACCGGACACTGAAGCTTTCTTT
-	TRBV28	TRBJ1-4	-	CASERGTTNEKLFF	TGTGCCAGCGAACGGGGGACAACTAATGAAAAACTGTTTTTT
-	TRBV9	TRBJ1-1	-	CASRAPENTEAFF	TGTGCCAGCAGGGCTCCAGAGAACACTGAAGCTTTCTTT
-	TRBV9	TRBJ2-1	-	CASSVAGSYNEQFF	TGTGCCAGCAGCGTAGCAGGCTCCTACAATGAGCAGTTCTTC
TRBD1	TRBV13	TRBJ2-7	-	CASSGTGTYEQYF	TGTGCCAGCAGTGGGACAGGCACCTACGAGCAGTACTTC
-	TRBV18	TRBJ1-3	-	CASSPVWYGGSGNTIYF	TGTGCCAGCTCACCAGTATGGTACGGTGGCTCTGGAAACACCATATATTTT
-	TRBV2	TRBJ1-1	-	CASSAEAFF	TGTGCCAGCTCCGCTGAAGCTTTCTTT
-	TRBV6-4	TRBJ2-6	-	CASSDPQGSGANVLTF	TGTGCCAGCAGTGACCCACAGGGTTCCGGGGCCAACGTCCTGACTTTC
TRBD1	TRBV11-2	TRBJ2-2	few	CASSLRGRNTHGELFF	TGTGCCAGCAGCTTAAGGGGGCGTAACACGCACGGGGAGCTGTTTTTT
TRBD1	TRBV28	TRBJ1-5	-	CASSSPGQGTVVSNQPQHF	TGTGCCAGCAGTTCCCCGGGACAGGGTACGGTTGTGTCCAATCAGCCCCAGCATTTT
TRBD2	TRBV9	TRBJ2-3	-	CASSPTAGGPTDTQYF	TGTGCCAGCAGCCCTACAGCGGGAGGGCCAACAGATACGCAGTATTTT
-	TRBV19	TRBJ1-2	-	CASSISGGGAGGYTF	TGTGCCAGTAGTATATCGGGAGGAGGGGCCGGTGGCTACACCTTC
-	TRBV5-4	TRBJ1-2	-	CASTLGGGGLGYTF	TGTGCCAGCACTCTAGGTGGGGGGGGCCTTGGCTACACCTTC
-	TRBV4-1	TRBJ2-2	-	CASSQSSPGELFF	TGCGCCAGCAGCCAATCTAGCCCCGGGGAGCTGTTTTTT
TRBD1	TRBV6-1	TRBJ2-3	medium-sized	CASPGQGETDTQYF	TGTGCCAGCCCGGGACAGGGTGAGACAGATACGCAGTATTTT
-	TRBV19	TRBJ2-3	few	CASSIVPSDTQYF	TGTGCCAGTAGTATAGTCCCATCAGATACGCAGTATTTT
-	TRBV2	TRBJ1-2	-	CASSRDRTSSLFEGYTF	TGTGCCAGCAGTCGAGACAGGACGTCTAGCCTGTTTGAGGGCTACACCTTC
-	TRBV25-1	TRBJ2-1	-	CASSEVAGEVEQFF	TGTGCCAGCAGTGAAGTGGCTGGGGAGGTTGAGCAGTTCTTC
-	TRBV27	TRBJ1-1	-	CASSRFAGENTEAFF	TGTGCCAGCAGTCGGTTTGCAGGGGAGAACACTGAAGCTTTCTTT
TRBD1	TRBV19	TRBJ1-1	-	CATLQGGTEAFF	TGTGCCACCCTACAGGGGGGCACTGAAGCTTTCTTT
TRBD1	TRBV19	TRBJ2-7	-	CASSIGTGFSSYEQYF	TGTGCCAGTAGTATAGGGACAGGGTTCAGCTCCTACGAGCAGTACTTC